This T cell receptor (beta chain) was captured by sequencing in a study of vaccination and CD4 T cells after COVID-19. Germline assignment: CDR1 SNHLY and CDR2 FYNNEI. Trimming left V 1 base short and J 4 bases short, with 16 bases between. This CDR3 contains 16 residues. The sample's treatment: roughly 10-day PBMC culture with coronavirus spike peptide pools or control peptides (ViraFEST assay). The positive PCR dates, which preceded the US Alpha, Beta and Delta variants, fell between March and December 2020. Half of the medium was exchanged for fresh IL-2 medium, first on day 3 and then on day 7. Scientists ran DNA taken from cultured CD4+ T cells through the Oncomine TCR Beta short-read assay for sequencing. Cultured CD4+ T cells yielded the extracted genomic DNA. TCRdb fed the PCR reads into MiXCR, producing one record per CDR3 protein. The repertoire includes more than 10,000 distinct CDR3 sequences, about 50% of them detected once, and over 9.5% sits in the top ten.

As for this clonotype: Its antigen is as yet unknown.

The V and J genes are TRBV2 and TRBJ1-1; the D is unclear. This TCR was recovered from a human donor who had recovered from COVID-19. Sequenced input: CD4+ T cells from blood, cultured in vitro. This CDR3 reads CASSEGLGAPGTEAFF. The CDR3 region has the DNA TGTGCCAGCAGTGAAGGGCTGGGAGCTCCGGGCACTGAAGCTTTCTTT.